This record concerns one TCR beta chain sequence. This sample was included in a study of blood T cell repertoires in COVID-19. Study-level information: T cells, B-cell-depleted T cells, or PBMCs provided the cDNA or gDNA that served as material.

V lost 5 bases and J lost 7, with 15 bases in between. The CDR3 covers 15 residues. Germline V lookup: CDR1 MNHEY, CDR2 SVGAGI. Sequenced by immunoSEQ multiplex PCR; TCRdb stores in-frame clones only, minus some. Of around 80,000 clones in the sample, 70% to 90% were seen once. The genes are TRBV6-5 and TRBJ1-6; a weak D match, TRBD1 (6 bases). The TCR originated in an elderly woman with active or convalescent COVID-19. Sequencing input: peripheral blood. CDR3 nucleotide sequence: TGTGCCAGCAGTCATGGACAGACTGAGAATTCACCCCTCCACTTT. Its translation is CASSHGQTENSPLHF.